Below are 10 T cell receptor beta chains sequenced from a single sample in a study of sequential checkpoint blockade in melanoma. This sample's treatment: randomized to nivolumab then ipilimumab (arm A) or the reverse (arm B). Clones were read by immunoSEQ multiplex PCR, and TCRdb kept only the in-frame ones, dropping some. The data contain over a thousand clones, about 25% of them singletons. The sample here was tumor tissue (inferred from file names), taken from a patient given nivolumab and ipilimumab in sequence. The origin of the receptors is a human donor with melanoma.

The genes are TRBV30 and TRBJ1-2, with a possible D match to TRBD1 (5 bases). V lost 2 bases, J lost 8 bases, and 12 bases lay in between. This CDR3 has 12 residues. Per germline, CDR1 GTSNPN and CDR2 SVGIG (reference sequence). The CDR3 sequence is CAWSWAGSGYTF. The CDR3 coding sequence is TGTGCCTGGAGTTGGGCAGGGTCAGGCTACACCTTC.

The gene calls are TRBV11-3 and TRBJ2-3; 8 bases are a match to TRBD1. With 3 bases clipped from V and 8 bases from J, the junction kept 7 bases outside the gene matches. CDR1 and CDR2 from the germline V gene are SGHNT and YENEEA. This CDR3 contains 14 residues. The CDR3 nucleotides are TGTGCCAGCAGCTTTCCGGGACAGGTGCTTACGCAGTATTTT. It encodes CASSFPGQVLTQYF.

This clone is termed hyperexpanded. The V call is TRBV11-3, the J call TRBJ2-1, with 7 bases lining up with TRBD2. This CDR3 spans 16 amino acids. Per germline, CDR1 SGHNT and CDR2 YENEEA. With V trimmed by 4 bases and J by 3 bases, 9 bases remained unmatched. The CDR3 loop is CASSSGLAVNYNEQFF. The CDR3 DNA reads TGTGCCAGCAGCTCCGGGCTAGCGGTAAACTACAATGAGCAGTTCTTC.

This clone has only one observation. The rearrangement links TRBV28 to TRBJ1-5, with 7 bases aligning to TRBD1. V gave up 5 bases and J gave up 6 bases; unmatched junction bases: 13. CDR1 is MDHEN, CDR2 SYDVKM, per germline. CDR3 length equals 16 residues. This CDR3 reads CASSAIGGTAVQPQHF. CDR3 coding DNA: TGTGCCAGCAGTGCAATAGGCGGGACAGCGGTTCAGCCCCAGCATTTT.

By sample fraction, this clone is medium-sized. The chain couples TRBV4-1 to TRBJ2-5; 8 nucleotides line up with TRBD2. Germline values: CDR1 MGHRA, CDR2 YSYEKL. V lost 2 bases, J lost 5 bases, and 13 bases stayed unmatched. The CDR3 is 17 amino acids. The CDR3 bases are TGCGCCAGCAGCCAAAATCTTCGACGGGAGGGCCATGAGACCCAGTACTTC. Protein sequence: CASSQNLRREGHETQYF.

There are a few counts of this clone. This chain links TRBV28 with TRBJ2-7, with 7 bases that match TRBD1. CDR1 MDHEN and CDR2 SYDVKM come from the germline V gene. This CDR3 is 20 amino acids long. Trimming took 3 bases from V and 7 from J; bases not matched to a gene: 27. CDR3 bases: TGTGCCAGCAGTTTTTATCGCGATCTACCGGGACAGCTCCATTTTGGGGAGCAGTACTTC. Its translation: CASSFYRDLPGQLHFGEQYF.

This clone was observed a few times. The chain recombines TRBV7-2 with TRBJ1-4; unclear D gene. Germline values: CDR1 SGHTA, CDR2 FQGNSA. V lost 8 bases to trimming and J lost 6 bases, with 13 bases between them. The CDR3 is made up of 13 amino acids. The CDR3 DNA follows: TGTGCCAGCCGGAGGGCCGGGGATGAAAAACTGTTTTTT. It yields the protein CASRRAGDEKLFF.

The gene calls are TRBV27 and TRBJ2-7, with 12 bases fitting TRBD2. The CDR3 is 15 residues long. The trim removed 7 bases at V and 8 bases at J, leaving 12 bases unmatched. Germline V CDR1 and CDR2: MNHEY, SMNVEV (reference sequence). CDR3 DNA sequence: TGTGCCAGCATTTCCTTCCAGGGACTAGCGGGCCAGCAGTACTTC. Encoded protein: CASISFQGLAGQQYF.

This clone was seen more than once but under ten times. The V gene is TRBV9, the J gene TRBJ2-1, with TRBD2 matching 10 bases. Germline lookup yields CDR1 SGDLS and CDR2 YYNGEE. The V segment lost 1 base and the J segment 8 bases; nucleotides outside the gene matches: 6. The CDR3 totals 15 residues. Here the CDR3 reads CASSVTSGKLDEQFF. The CDR3 region has the DNA TGTGCCAGCAGCGTAACTAGCGGGAAATTAGATGAGCAGTTCTTC.

This clone was detected only a few times. The chain combines TRBV30 with TRBJ1-5; 8 nucleotides match TRBD1. Germline CDR1 is GTSNPN and CDR2 is SVGIG (reference sequence). CDR3 size: 16 residues. After removal of 4 bases from V and 0 bases from J, the junction contained 8 bases not matched to a gene. CDR3 nucleotide sequence: TGTGCCTGGACATGGACAGGGATCTATAGCAATCAGCCCCAGCATTTT. Amino acid sequence: CAWTWTGIYSNQPQHF.